This is a list of T cell receptor beta chains from one sample in a study of response to subunit inactivated influenza vaccine. MiXCR, applied by TCRdb to the RT-PCR reads, yields one record per CDR3 protein. The table shows about 500,000 distinct CDR3 sequences, with approximately 12% occurring only once. Specimen: PBMCs from blood, collected roughly 48 days after vaccination. The receptors here all came from a man aged 50-59 years who received an inactivated influenza vaccine. The CDR3 runs from the conserved cysteine through the conserved F or W.

V: TRBV6-2/TRBV6-3
J: TRBJ2-3
CDR3: CASSPIGDTQYF

V: TRBV4-3
J: TRBJ1-5
CDR3: CASSRNRGVNQPQHF

V: TRBV5-6
J: TRBJ2-1
CDR3: CASSAGQAYNEQFF

V: TRBV7-9
J: TRBJ1-2
CDR3: CASSLNPQVYGYTF

V: TRBV12-3/TRBV12-4
J: TRBJ2-7
CDR3: CASSLNPVVYEQYF

V: TRBV20-1
J: TRBJ2-2
CDR3: CSAPYWREPTGELFF

V: TRBV7-2
J: TRBJ2-7
CDR3: CASSDRGSRAYEQYF

V: TRBV6-1
J: TRBJ2-7
CDR3: CASSQTLAGNSYEQYF

V: TRBV5-1
J: TRBJ2-1
CDR3: CASSGLEVKNYNEQFF

V: TRBV5-1
J: TRBJ2-2
CDR3: CASSSTGYTGELFF

V: TRBV5-1
J: TRBJ2-1
CDR3: CASTQTGAGNEQFF

V: TRBV4-2
J: TRBJ2-7
CDR3: CASSQIKGQGTYEQYF

V: TRBV3-1
J: TRBJ2-7
CDR3: CASSQATGAEGEQYF

V: TRBV29-1
J: TRBJ2-7
CDR3: CSVEGGPEAYEQYF

V: TRBV5-1
J: TRBJ1-2
CDR3: CASSFDRDDGYTF

V: TRBV5-6
J: TRBJ2-3
CDR3: CASSPLWADTDTQYF

V: TRBV6-2/TRBV6-3
J: TRBJ2-1
CDR3: CASSYFFPPEQFF

V: TRBV5-1
J: TRBJ2-2
CDR3: CASQMGNTGELFF

V: TRBV27
J: TRBJ2-2
CDR3: CASSLRDSGTGELFF

V: TRBV6-2/TRBV6-3
J: TRBJ1-2
CDR3: CASSYGQGHGYTF

V: TRBV5-1
J: TRBJ2-2
CDR3: CASSLVHANTGELFF

V: TRBV20-1
J: TRBJ2-3
CDR3: CSASGSGSAADTQYF

V: TRBV7-2
J: TRBJ1-1
CDR3: CASSLAIDRNTEAFF

V: TRBV7-2
J: TRBJ2-7
CDR3: CASSVSANYEQYF

V: TRBV5-1
J: TRBJ2-5
CDR3: CASSLAGRAEETQYF

V: TRBV29-1
J: TRBJ1-1
CDR3: CSVRSPGQGDTEAFF

V: TRBV20-1
J: TRBJ2-5
CDR3: CSASGLDQETQYF

V: TRBV6-2/TRBV6-3
J: TRBJ1-1
CDR3: CASSYSTANTEAFF

V: TRBV10-3
J: TRBJ1-1
CDR3: CAISESLLGQKPEAFF

V: TRBV5-5
J: TRBJ2-3
CDR3: CASSLSLSADTQYF

V: TRBV30
J: TRBJ1-3
CDR3: CAWSVPERWNTIYF

V: TRBV5-1
J: TRBJ2-1
CDR3: CASSLGPDRGAVTRPGEQFF

V: TRBV7-8
J: TRBJ2-7
CDR3: CASSLEYTPQYEQYF

V: TRBV20-1
J: TRBJ2-5
CDR3: CSANWRLAEKTQYF

V: TRBV12-3/TRBV12-4
J: TRBJ2-2
CDR3: CASSLRPGQGNTGELFF

V: TRBV24-1
J: TRBJ2-2
CDR3: CATSEATGYTGELFF

V: TRBV12-3/TRBV12-4
J: TRBJ1-2
CDR3: CASSRDRGNYGYTF

V: TRBV20-1
J: TRBJ2-3
CDR3: CSANPGLAGDSTDTQYF

V: TRBV7-2
J: TRBJ2-7
CDR3: CASSPFVRAYEQYF

V: TRBV11-2
J: TRBJ2-7
CDR3: CASSQVGGIYEQYF

V: TRBV10-3
J: TRBJ1-5
CDR3: CAISGGSGQSNQPQHF

V: TRBV29-1
J: TRBJ2-3
CDR3: CSVTSGRAADTQYF

V: TRBV20-1
J: TRBJ2-3
CDR3: CCARDPRLAGDEDTQYF

V: TRBV5-1
J: TRBJ2-5
CDR3: CASSGGTPQETQYF

V: TRBV12-3/TRBV12-4
J: TRBJ2-2
CDR3: CASSFFTDTGELFF

V: TRBV5-1
J: TRBJ2-1
CDR3: CASSWSRRIYNEQFF

V: TRBV5-6
J: TRBJ1-5
CDR3: CASSTQGNQPQHF

V: TRBV20-1
J: TRBJ1-5
CDR3: CSARDLSDQPQHF

V: TRBV12-3/TRBV12-4
J: TRBJ2-1
CDR3: CASSPIYGGFREQFF